This T cell receptor (beta chain) is from a study of memory CD8 T cells in hepatitis C reinfection. Study background: A couple of donors resolved primary infection, then developed chronic reinfection. Reinfection meant HCV RNA positivity after two negatives ≥60 days apart.

Note on this clone: Its antigen remains unidentified.

Documented time point: peak reinfection, 3 to 8 weeks after reinfection detection. TCR sequencing was done directly ex vivo on sorted cells, without expansion in vitro. Study results and limitations: Four or five donors were too few for definitive public clonotype conclusions.

Produced via immunoSEQ multiplex PCR; TCRdb's table is partial and in-frame only. This repertoire shows 40,000 to 45,000 clones, roughly 90% found once; its top ten account for about 1.3%. J was trimmed by 8 bases and V by 5 bases; bases with no gene match: 7. The germline gives CDR1 SEHNR, CDR2 FQNEAQ (reference sequence). The CDR3 length is 16 residues. The TCR comes from a man aged 18 to 30 with hepatitis C virus infection. Sequencing input: naive CD8+ T cells sorted from blood. This chain connects TRBV7-9 to TRBJ2-1; 15 positions agree with TRBD2. CDR3 in amino acids: CASSDGTSGGRHEQFF. The CDR3 coding sequence is TGTGCCAGCAGCGACGGGACTAGCGGGGGGCGCCATGAGCAGTTCTTC.